This TCR beta chain was found in a study of blood T cell repertoires in COVID-19. The wider study: Sources were T cells, B-cell-depleted T cells, or PBMCs; the material itself was cDNA or gDNA.

The germline gives CDR1 SGHNT, CDR2 YYREEE (reference sequence). This CDR3 is 15 amino acids long. The V end was cut by 4 bases, the J end by 7 bases, with 20 bases between. Profiled with immunoSEQ multiplex PCR; TCRdb holds only in-frame clones, not every one. The sample holds more than 65,000 clones; 65% to 85% are singletons and the top ten take approximately 15%. The source material was peripheral blood. The TCR was taken from a man between 60 and 75 years old with acute or convalescent COVID-19. The genes are TRBV5-4 and TRBJ1-2; D unclear. The CDR3 coding sequence is TGTGCCAGCAGCACATTCTCGACTGACCTATCTGGCTACACCTTC. As protein: CASSTFSTDLSGYTF.